A single count supports the clone carrying this TCR beta chain. No antigen is known for it. The data belong to a study of CD8 T cells in ankylosing spondylitis. General observations from the study: A motif of 7 to 9 highly homologous TCR beta variants was seen as apparently characteristic of ankylosing spondylitis blood.

Germline V gene data show CDR1 as DFQATT and CDR2 as SNEGSKA (reference sequence). Trimming cost V 5 bases and J 2 bases, with 13 bases left between them. CDR3 size: 15 residues. TCRdb reprocessed the 5' RACE reads with MiXCR, giving one entry per CDR3 protein. Among a few hundred thousand distinct CDR3 sequences listed, 20% to 25% were seen once. This TCR was recovered from a male donor with ankylosing spondylitis. The chain links TRBV20-1 to TRBJ2-6; D remains unclear. The specimen sequenced was blood, either unsorted or a sorted T cell fraction (not recorded which). The DNA for the CDR3 is TGCAGTGCTGCCCTTCGTGGCACTGGGGCCAACGTCCTGACTTTC. The encoded protein is CSAALRGTGANVLTF.